The T cell receptor (beta chain) described here comes from a study of T cell changes during pregnancy in multiple sclerosis. Trimming shortened V by 0 bases and J by 5 bases, and 8 bases separated the two germline ends. Germline CDR1 SGHRS, CDR2 YFSETQ. The CDR3 covers 14 residues. Produced via immunoSEQ multiplex PCR; TCRdb's table is partial and in-frame only. Of over 60,000 clones listed, 75% to 95% are singletons. The sample in question was CD4+ T cells from peripheral blood mononuclear cells, obtained in the third trimester of pregnancy. The sequence derives from a female donor in good health, enrolled as a control in a pregnancy study. This chain links TRBV5-1 with TRBJ2-2, with TRBD1 as a possible D gene (6 bases). CDR3 sequence (DNA): TGCGCCAGCAGCTTGGGAACAGGGACCGGGGAGCTGTTTTTT. This codes for CASSLGTGTGELFF.